There are a few counts of the clone carrying this T cell receptor (beta chain). The antigen is undetermined. This sample also contains other DNA sequences that code for the same CDR3. The sample originates from a study of beta chain features in type 1 diabetes. As every portion of the isolated RNA was reverse transcribed, the sequencing read expressed TCRB transcripts. Produced via immunoSEQ multiplex PCR; TCRdb's table is partial and in-frame only. The sample has 300,000 to 350,000 clones, 9.3% seen once. J lost 1 base, V lost 4 bases, and 2 bases had no gene match. CDR3 size: 14 residues. CDR1 is SGHTA, CDR2 FQGNSA, per germline. Study observations and caveats: Shortening that was moderate but significant affected the TCRB CDR3s of Type 1 diabetes patients in all four CD4+ subsets.

V and J are TRBV7-2 and TRBJ1-1, with TRBD1 identical over 8 bases. The TCR sequence derives from a man in his thirties or forties with type 1 diabetes. Sequenced material: central memory CD4+ T cells from blood. The DNA of the CDR3 is TGTGCCAGCAGCTCCGGACAGGGGAACACTGAAGCTTTCTTT. It codes for CASSSGQGNTEAFF.